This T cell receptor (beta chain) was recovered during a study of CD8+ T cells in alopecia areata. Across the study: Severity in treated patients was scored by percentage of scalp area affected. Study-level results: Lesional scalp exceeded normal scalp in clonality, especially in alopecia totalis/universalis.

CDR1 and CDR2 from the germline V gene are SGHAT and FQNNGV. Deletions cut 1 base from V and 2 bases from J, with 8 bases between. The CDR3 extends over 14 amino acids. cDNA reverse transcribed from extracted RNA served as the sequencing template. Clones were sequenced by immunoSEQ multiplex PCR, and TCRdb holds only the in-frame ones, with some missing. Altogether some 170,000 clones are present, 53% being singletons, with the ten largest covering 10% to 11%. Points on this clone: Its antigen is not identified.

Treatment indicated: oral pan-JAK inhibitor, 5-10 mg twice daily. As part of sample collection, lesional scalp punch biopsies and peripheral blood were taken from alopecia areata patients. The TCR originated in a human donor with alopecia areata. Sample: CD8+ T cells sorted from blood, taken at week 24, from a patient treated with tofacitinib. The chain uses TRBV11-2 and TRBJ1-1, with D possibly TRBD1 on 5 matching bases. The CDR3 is CASSLVDINTEAFF. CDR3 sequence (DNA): TGTGCCAGCAGCTTAGTGGACATTAACACTGAAGCTTTCTTT. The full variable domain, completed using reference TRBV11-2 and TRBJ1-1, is EAGVAQSPRYKIIEKRQSVAFWCNPISGHATLYWYQQILGQGPKLLIQFQNNGVVDDSQLPKDRFSAERLKGVDSTLKIQPAKLEDSAVYLCASSLVDINTEAFFGQGTRLTVV.